Presented here are 4 T cell receptor beta chains from one specimen sequenced in a study of T cells after yellow fever vaccination. MiXCR was run by TCRdb on the 5' RACE reads, yielding one entry per CDR3 protein. The repertoire holds some 400,000 distinct CDR3 sequences, 18% seen once, with over 15% in the top ten. The sample here was PBMCs, taken before the yellow fever booster vaccination. These receptors were collected from a young man who received the YFV17D yellow fever vaccine.

The rearrangement joins TRBV5-1 to TRBJ2-2; 7 bases agree with TRBD1. The CDR3 spans 14 residues. CDR1 SGHRS and CDR2 YFSETQ come from the germline V gene. V lost 7 bases to trimming and J lost 2 bases; unmatched junction nucleotides: 5. The CDR3 nucleotides read TGCGCCAGCGACTGGACAGGCAACACCGGGGAGCTGTTTTTT. It is translated as CASDWTGNTGELFF.

In its sample, this clonotype was seen a few times. This chain links TRBV11-2 with TRBJ2-7; D may be TRBD1 (6 bases). The CDR3 totals 12 residues. Germline lookup yields CDR1 SGHAT and CDR2 FQNNGV. Trimming pared 7 bases from V and 5 bases from J, leaving 12 bases between. The CDR3 coding sequence is TGTGCCAGCAAAGGGGGATCCCACGAGCAGTACTTC. Translated, it gives CASKGGSHEQYF.

This clonotype was counted a few times. The chain links TRBV11-2 to TRBJ2-3; D not certain. CDR1 is SGHAT, CDR2 FQNNGV, per germline. This CDR3 has 14 residues. Trimming removed 5 bases from V and 2 bases from J, with 11 bases in between. The CDR3 region is CASSGKGFTDTQYF. The CDR3 nucleotides are TGTGCCAGCAGCGGTAAGGGTTTCACAGATACGCAGTATTTT.

This chain connects TRBV11-2 to TRBJ2-3; 9 bases agree with TRBD2. Trimming at V came to 5 bases and at J to 2 bases, leaving 14 bases not matched to a gene. The CDR3 length is 18 residues. Looked up from germline, CDR1 is SGHAT and CDR2 is FQNNGV. Here the CDR3 DNA reads TGTGCCAGCAGCCACCCCCGGAGCGGGGGGCCGATCACAGATACGCAGTATTTT. It encodes CASSHPRSGGPITDTQYF. Drawing the rest from reference TRBV11-2 and TRBJ2-3, the complete variable domain is EAGVAQSPRYKIIEKRQSVAFWCNPISGHATLYWYQQILGQGPKLLIQFQNNGVVDDSQLPKDRFSAERLKGVDSTLKIQPAKLEDSAVYLCASSHPRSGGPITDTQYFGPGTRLTVL.